Below are 8 T cell receptor beta chains sequenced from a single sample in a study of cytomegalovirus exposure and HLA in healthy donors. A multiplex PCR was run with 60 Vbeta primers and 13 Jbeta primers. The method was immunoSEQ multiplex PCR; TCRdb's version includes in-frame clones alone and lacks a portion of them. The sample records fewer than 200,000 clones, more than 75% being singletons. Sequencing was carried out using PBMCs. All receptors derive from a man aged 18 to 30 in good health and CMV-seropositive.

V usage is TRBV27 and J usage is TRBJ1-2, with TRBD1 matching 7 bases. Trimming at V came to 2 bases and at J to 2 bases, leaving 8 bases not matched to a gene. Germline CDR1 and CDR2: MNHEY and SMNVEV (reference sequence). The CDR3 consists of 16 residues. CDR3 loop: CASSLRGGYTNYGYTF. CDR3 DNA: TGTGCCAGCAGTTTAAGAGGGGGCTATACGAACTATGGCTACACCTTC.

The chain joins TRBV27 to TRBJ1-4; D not resolved. Germline CDR1 is MNHEY and CDR2 is SMNVEV (reference sequence). V was clipped by 3 bases and J by 7 bases, with 12 bases between them. This CDR3 spans 14 amino acids. The CDR3: CASSFRGISEKLFF. CDR3 DNA: TGTGCCAGCAGTTTTCGGGGTATCAGTGAAAAACTGTTTTTT.

The rearrangement links TRBV18 to TRBJ1-5, with D perhaps matching TRBD1 (6 bases). CDR1 is KGHSH, CDR2 LQKENI, per germline. The CDR3 extends over 15 amino acids. The germline V and J ends were trimmed by 3 bases and 7 bases, with 16 bases remaining between them. The CDR3 sequence: CASSPVRGQSQPQHF. DNA of the CDR3: TGTGCCAGCTCACCCGTGCGGGGGCAAAGCCAGCCCCAGCATTTT.

As for this clone: A read error may produce the germline difference seen at one junction end. The J gene is TRBJ2-2, the V gene TRBV5-5; maybe TRBD2 (5 bases). This CDR3 spans 15 amino acids. Germline CDR1 reads SGHKS; CDR2 reads YYEKEE (reference sequence). The DNA of the CDR3 is TGTGCCAGCAGCTTGGTTTCCGGGAACGCCGGGGAGCTGTTTTTT. This translates into CASSLVSGNAGELFF.

The V call is TRBV9, the J call TRBJ1-2, with D possibly being TRBD1 (5 bases). Germline CDR1 is SGDLS and CDR2 is YYNGEE. Trimming shortened V by 2 bases and J by 8 bases, and 13 bases separated the two germline ends. The CDR3 runs to 13 residues. Here the CDR3 DNA reads TGTGCCAGCAGCGTTAGGCAGGGTGGAGGCTACACCTTC. As protein: CASSVRQGGGYTF.

The chain carries TRBV18 and TRBJ1-5; D gene ambiguous. V lost 4 bases and J 0 bases, leaving 7 bases between the germline ends. This CDR3 is 14 amino acids long. From germline, CDR1 is KGHSH and CDR2 LQKENI. The DNA of the CDR3 is TGTGCCAGCTCACGGGAGTATAGCAATCAGCCCCAGCATTTT. Translating it yields CASSREYSNQPQHF.

The chain links TRBV10-3 to TRBJ1-2, with D uncertain. Germline CDR1 ENHRY, CDR2 SYGVKD. The length of the CDR3 is 12 residues. Trimming took off 10 bases at V and 2 bases at J, with 11 bases between the two ends. Written as DNA, the CDR3 is TGTGCCACAGCCGGGGTGAACTATGGCTACACCTTC. It yields the protein CATAGVNYGYTF.

This sequence joins TRBV28 and TRBJ2-3, with a weak D call TRBD2 (5 bases). The CDR3 runs 20 residues. Looked up from germline, CDR1 is MDHEN and CDR2 is SYDVKM. V gave up 6 bases and J gave up 2 bases, with 30 bases separating them. Written as DNA, the CDR3 is TGTGCCAGCAGCCAATCAACCCCCCAAAGTTATGCGGGTCTCACAGATACGCAGTATTTT. Protein sequence: CASSQSTPQSYAGLTDTQYF.